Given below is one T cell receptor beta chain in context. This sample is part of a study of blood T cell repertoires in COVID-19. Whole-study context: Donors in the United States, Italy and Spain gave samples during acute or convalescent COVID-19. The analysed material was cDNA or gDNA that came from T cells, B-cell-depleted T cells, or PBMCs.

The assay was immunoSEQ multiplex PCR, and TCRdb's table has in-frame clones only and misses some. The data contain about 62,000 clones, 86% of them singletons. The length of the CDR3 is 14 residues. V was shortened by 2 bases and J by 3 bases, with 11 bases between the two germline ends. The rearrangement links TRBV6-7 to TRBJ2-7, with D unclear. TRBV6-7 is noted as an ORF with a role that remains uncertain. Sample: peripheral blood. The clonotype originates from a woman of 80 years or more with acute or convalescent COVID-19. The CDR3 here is CASSYGSVIYEQYF. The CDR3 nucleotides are TGTGCCAGCAGTTACGGTTCAGTGATCTACGAGCAGTACTTC.